The present TCR beta chain was sequenced within a study of cytomegalovirus exposure and HLA in healthy donors. This clone showed up just once. Trimming took off 2 bases at V and 2 bases at J, with 10 bases between the two ends. This CDR3 has 14 residues. Looked up from germline, CDR1 is SGHTA and CDR2 is FQGNSA. PCR amplification relied on 60 Vbeta primers (plus 13 Jbeta primers). Here immunoSEQ multiplex PCR was the method, and the copy in TCRdb shows in-frame clones only, minus some. The table lists roughly 180,000 clones, 75% of them singletons. Specimen: PBMCs. This rearrangement joins TRBV7-2 to TRBJ2-7; D possibly corresponds to TRBD1 (5 bases). The source is a male donor in good health and CMV-seronegative. Here the CDR3 reads CASSLTRTTYEQYF. CDR3 DNA sequence: TGTGCCAGCAGCTTAACGAGGACAACCTACGAGCAGTACTTC.